These 30 T cell receptor beta chains originate from one sample sequenced in a study of CD8 T cells in ankylosing spondylitis. TCRdb used MiXCR to reprocess the 5' RACE reads, holding one entry per CDR3 protein. The data show some 240,000 distinct CDR3 sequences, about 24% seen once. Sequencing used blood, either unsorted or a sorted T cell fraction (not recorded which). These receptors were obtained from a male donor with ankylosing spondylitis or in good health (not recorded which).

V and J are TRBV6-1 and TRBJ2-7; D is undetermined. Germline V gene sequence: CDR1 MNHNS, CDR2 SASEGT. Trimming cost V 9 bases and J 3 bases, with 15 bases left between them. The length of the CDR3 is 13 residues. The CDR3 protein is CASGKDAVYEQYF. The CDR3 DNA sequence: TGTGCCAGTGGTAAAGACGCGGTCTACGAGCAGTACTTC.

The CDR3, as DNA: TGTGCCAGCAGTGAACTCGGTGTTACGCAGTATTTT. Protein product: CASSELGVTQYF. The rearrangement links TRBV2 to TRBJ2-3; no definite D call. The CDR3 spans 12 residues. Looked up from germline, CDR1 is SNHLY and CDR2 is FYNNEI. Trimming shortened V by 2 bases and J by 8 bases, and 8 bases separated the two germline ends.

The chain employs TRBV12-3 or TRBV12-4 and TRBJ2-7, with unresolved D. The CDR3 has 14 residues. Trimming stripped 8 bases from V and 0 bases from J, with 14 bases between. The CDR3 is CASGRSRSSYEQYF. The CDR3, as DNA: TGTGCCAGCGGAAGGTCGCGCTCCTCCTACGAGCAGTACTTC.

The CDR3 sequence: CASSSGQSSYEQYF. The DNA for the CDR3 is TGTGCCAGCAGTTCGGGACAGAGCTCCTACGAGCAGTACTTC. The chain has TRBV2 and TRBJ2-7, with TRBD1 identical over 7 bases. The junction had 4 bases not matched to a gene; V was cut back by 5 bases and J by 0 bases. Germline V gives CDR1 SNHLY, CDR2 FYNNEI. This CDR3 is 14 amino acids long.

V and J are TRBV10-3 and TRBJ2-1, with 11 bases aligning to TRBD1. The length of the CDR3 is 16 residues. With 6 bases clipped from V and 9 bases from J, the junction kept 13 bases outside the gene matches. CDR1 and CDR2 from the germline V gene are ENHRY and SYGVKD. The DNA for the CDR3 is TGTGCCATCAGACTGACACCGGGACAGGGGGGTGTTGAGCAGTTCTTC. Translation: CAIRLTPGQGGVEQFF.

Many counts were recorded for this clonotype. V and J are TRBV20-1 and TRBJ1-1; 7 nucleotides agree with TRBD1. CDR3 size: 12 residues. Losses at the gene ends were 2 bases for V and 8 bases for J; bases not matched to a gene: 5. Germline loops: CDR1 DFQATT, CDR2 SNEGSKA (reference sequence). The CDR3 is CSARTDREEAFF. The CDR3 nucleotides read TGCAGTGCTAGAACAGACAGGGAGGAAGCTTTCTTT.

Many counts were recorded for this clonotype. V gene TRBV20-1 combines with J gene TRBJ2-7; no definite D call. V lost 3 bases, J lost 4 bases, and 4 bases lay in between. This CDR3 is 10 amino acids long. Germline-derived CDR1 and CDR2 are DFQATT and SNEGSKA (reference sequence). This CDR3 reads CSASRYEQYF. As DNA, the CDR3 is TGCAGTGCTAGTAGATACGAGCAGTACTTC.

This clonotype was seen repeatedly, ten times or more. The chain carries TRBV7-2 and TRBJ2-2, with D tentatively TRBD1 (6 bases). CDR1 is SGHTA and CDR2 is FQGNSA in the germline V gene. Deletions cut 5 bases from V and 1 base from J, with 14 bases between. The CDR3 loop spans 16 amino acids. The CDR3 here is CASSGWDMWNTGELFF. CDR3 sequence (DNA): TGTGCCAGCAGCGGGTGGGACATGTGGAACACCGGGGAGCTGTTTTTT.

CDR3 DNA: TGCAGCGACCGGGGGCGGCGCCCCGAGGCCTACAATGAGCAGTTCTTC. Residues: CSDRGRRPEAYNEQFF. V is TRBV29-1 and J is TRBJ2-1; possibly TRBD1 or TRBD2 for D (6 bases each). This CDR3 is 16 amino acids long. The germline V gene has CDR1 SQVTM and CDR2 ANQGSEA. With 7 bases removed from V and 2 bases from J, the gap between germline ends came to 21 bases.

This chain uses TRBV7-6 with TRBJ2-7; 7 bases map to TRBD2. The CDR3 is made up of 15 amino acids. Germline V gene data show CDR1 as SGHVS and CDR2 as FNYEAQ. V shed 0 bases, J shed 2 bases, and the junction held 4 bases outside the gene matches. CDR3 DNA sequence: TGTGCCAGCAGCTTAGCTTCTAGCGGAGCCTACGAGCAGTACTTC. This gives the protein CASSLASSGAYEQYF.

The chain is built from TRBV12-3 or TRBV12-4 and TRBJ1-3; TRBD1 matches 10 bases. The CDR3 runs to 19 residues. After removal of 8 bases from V and 0 bases from J, the junction contained 16 bases not matched to a gene. CDR3 coding DNA: TGTGCCAGCTTGATGTCCGGGACAGGGGCCAGAGCCTCTGGAAACACCATATATTTT. Translated: CASLMSGTGARASGNTIYF.

This clonotype was detected a few times. The V and J genes are TRBV10-3 and TRBJ2-7; D unclear. With 4 bases removed from V and 4 bases from J, the gap between germline ends came to 14 bases. The CDR3 runs to 14 residues. The germline V gene has CDR1 ENHRY and CDR2 SYGVKD. The CDR3 nucleotides are TGTGCCATCAGTGTGGTGATAGATAATTACGAGCAGTACTTC. Protein product: CAISVVIDNYEQYF.

This clonotype has at least ten counts. This chain uses TRBV2 with TRBJ1-4; possibly TRBD1 for D (6 bases). Trimming removed 6 bases at V and 5 bases at J, with 13 bases between. CDR1 SNHLY and CDR2 FYNNEI come from the germline V gene. There are 14 residues in the CDR3. CDR3 loop: CASSFRGMNEKLFF. As DNA, the CDR3 is TGTGCCAGCAGCTTCAGGGGTATGAATGAAAAACTGTTTTTT.

V is TRBV29-1 and J is TRBJ2-2, with 8 bases aligning to TRBD1. V was pared by 7 bases and J by 6 bases, with 7 bases of the junction left unmatched. The CDR3 has 13 residues. In germline, CDR1 is SQVTM, CDR2 ANQGSEA. In DNA, the CDR3 is TGCAGCGCGAAGGACAGGGCACCCGGGGAGCTGTTTTTT. It is translated as CSAKDRAPGELFF.

This clonotype was observed a few times. The rearrangement joins TRBV20-1 to TRBJ2-3, with unresolved D. Trimming cost V 3 bases and J 0 bases, with 10 bases left between them. Germline CDR1 and CDR2: DFQATT and SNEGSKA (reference sequence). CDR3 length equals 14 residues. The CDR3 DNA reads as TGCAGTGCTAGGTTGGGAACTAGCACAGATACGCAGTATTTT. Protein sequence: CSARLGTSTDTQYF.

This clonotype was detected ten times or more. The chain joins TRBV12-3 or TRBV12-4 to TRBJ2-4; TRBD1 matches 9 bases. This CDR3 region has 16 residues. The V segment lost 4 bases and the J segment 8 bases; nucleotides outside the gene matches: 12. DNA for the CDR3: TGTGCCAGCAGTTGGTCTGGGACAGGGTTGTCGGACATTCAGTACTTC. Amino acid sequence: CASSWSGTGLSDIQYF.

The chain uses TRBV4-1 and TRBJ2-3; TRBD2 aligns across 9 bases. Trimming at V came to 1 base and at J to 5 bases, leaving 10 bases not matched to a gene. This CDR3 is 17 amino acids long. Germline CDR1 MGHRA, CDR2 YSYEKL. In DNA form, the CDR3 reads TGCGCCAGCAGCCAAGTGGCAGGGCGGGGGGGCGGAGATACGCAGTATTTT. This translates into CASSQVAGRGGGDTQYF.

This chain's CDR3 is CASSIRQGYTF. DNA of the CDR3: TGTGCCAGCAGTATTCGACAAGGCTACACCTTC. The chain couples TRBV12-3 or TRBV12-4 to TRBJ1-2; D not certain. Trimming pared 5 bases from V and 8 bases from J, leaving 9 bases between. The CDR3 has 11 residues.

V gene TRBV7-3 combines with J gene TRBJ2-2; 8 nucleotides agree with TRBD1. J gave up 0 bases and V 5 bases, and 5 bases lay outside the gene matches. CDR1 SGHTA and CDR2 FQGTGA come from the germline V gene. This CDR3 comprises 16 residues. The CDR3 region is CASSTIQGANTGELFF. In nucleotides, the CDR3 is TGTGCCAGCAGCACCATACAGGGGGCGAACACCGGGGAGCTGTTTTTT.

This clonotype was observed a few times. V and J are TRBV18 and TRBJ2-3; 8 bases align to TRBD1. Germline V gives CDR1 KGHSH, CDR2 LQKENI. CDR3 length equals 15 residues. J gave up 5 bases and V 3 bases, and 7 bases lay outside the gene matches. The CDR3 region has the DNA TGTGCCAGCTCACCGATTGGACAGGGAGGAGATACGCAGTATTTT. This gives the protein CASSPIGQGGDTQYF.

This clonotype was picked up many times. The V call is TRBV10-3, the J call TRBJ2-5; D is undetermined. With 4 bases removed from V and 5 bases from J, the gap between germline ends came to 17 bases. Germline loops: CDR1 ENHRY, CDR2 SYGVKD. The CDR3 has 15 residues. Written as DNA, the CDR3 is TGTGCCATCAGTGGTTCCCCAGCGTCGAGGGAGACCCAGTACTTC. It codes for CAISGSPASRETQYF.

This rearrangement joins TRBV7-3 to TRBJ2-3, with 11 bases aligning to TRBD2. The V segment lost 2 bases and the J segment 2 bases; nucleotides outside the gene matches: 6. Germline CDR1 and CDR2: SGHTA and FQGTGA. The CDR3 consists of 17 residues. The chain's CDR3 is CASSLGLAGDYTDTQYF. Written as DNA, the CDR3 is TGTGCCAGCAGCTTAGGACTAGCGGGCGACTACACAGATACGCAGTATTTT. The variable domain in full, with the rest retrieved from reference TRBV7-3 and TRBJ2-3, is GAGVSQTPSNKVTEKGKYVELRCDPISGHTALYWYRQSLGQGPEFLIYFQGTGAADDSGLPNDRFFAVRPEGSVSTLKIQRTERGDSAVYLCASSLGLAGDYTDTQYFGPGTRLTVL.

The V call is TRBV29-1, the J call TRBJ2-3; D possibly corresponds to TRBD1 (5 bases). The CDR3 runs to 13 residues. Germline CDR1 reads SQVTM; CDR2 reads ANQGSEA. Trimming stripped 4 bases from V and 3 bases from J, with 11 bases between. The CDR3 spells CSVGGSGTDTQYF. CDR3 in DNA: TGCAGCGTTGGTGGGTCAGGGACAGATACGCAGTATTTT.

The chain couples TRBV29-1 to TRBJ2-5; 8 bases are a match to TRBD1. V shed 3 bases, J shed 1 base, and the junction held 4 bases outside the gene matches. Germline CDR1 and CDR2: SQVTM and ANQGSEA. The CDR3 length is 14 residues. For the CDR3, the DNA is TGCAGCGTTGACAACAGGGGGAGCCAAGAGACCCAGTACTTC. Encoded protein: CSVDNRGSQETQYF.

Only a few counts were recorded for this clonotype. The rearrangement uses TRBV29-1 and TRBJ2-7; 13 bases agree with TRBD2. The CDR3 contains 14 residues. CDR1 is SQVTM, CDR2 ANQGSEA, per germline. V dropped 4 bases and J dropped 2; count of bases not matched to a gene: 2. CDR3 in amino acids: CSVGTSGGPYEQYF. CDR3 in DNA: TGCAGCGTTGGGACTAGCGGGGGACCCTACGAGCAGTACTTC.

The J gene is TRBJ2-1, the V gene TRBV6-4; D ambiguous. Germline CDR1 is MRHNA and CDR2 is SNTAGT. The CDR3 is made up of 13 amino acids. Deletions cut 4 bases from V and 7 bases from J, with 11 bases between. The CDR3 bases are TGTGCCAGCAGTGCAGGCGTTATGAATGAGCAGTTCTTC. Translating gives CASSAGVMNEQFF.

The table lists this clonotype with many counts. The V call is TRBV3-1, the J call TRBJ1-3, with a possible D match to TRBD1 (6 bases). Per the germline V gene, CDR1 is LGHDT and CDR2 is YNNKEL (reference sequence). This CDR3 contains 18 residues. Trimming stripped 2 bases from V and 0 bases from J, with 17 bases between. The CDR3: CASSQRGGDGASGNTIYF. The CDR3 nucleotides are TGTGCCAGCAGCCAAAGAGGGGGGGACGGAGCCTCTGGAAACACCATATATTTT. Looking up the rest from reference TRBV3-1 and TRBJ1-3 gives the full variable domain: DTAVSQTPKYLVTQMGNDKSIKCEQNLGHDTMYWYKQDSKKFLKIMFSYNNKELIINETVPNRFSPKSPDKAHLNLHINSLELGDSAVYFCASSQRGGDGASGNTIYFGEGSWLTVV.

This clonotype was observed a handful of times. The J gene is TRBJ2-2, the V gene TRBV20-1; D is uncertain. Germline lookup yields CDR1 DFQATT and CDR2 SNEGSKA (reference sequence). The CDR3 sequence is 11 residues long. V lost 5 bases and J lost 6, with 7 bases in between. CDR3 sequence reads: CSAGVSGELFF. In DNA, the CDR3 is TGCAGTGCTGGGGTATCCGGGGAGCTGTTTTTT.

This clonotype was seen ten or more times. The chain carries TRBV5-1 and TRBJ2-3, with 13 bases that match TRBD2. The J segment lost 2 bases and the V segment lost 4 bases, leaving 4 bases of the junction unmatched. CDR3 length: 16 residues. Germline CDR1 is SGHRS and CDR2 is YFSETQ. The CDR3 protein is CASSRLAGGTTDTQYF. The CDR3 bases are TGCGCCAGCAGCAGACTAGCGGGGGGCACCACAGATACGCAGTATTTT.

The rearrangement links TRBV5-4 to TRBJ2-7; weak D call: TRBD1 (6 bases). The CDR3 covers 13 residues. Trimming removed 3 bases at V and 5 bases at J, with 12 bases between. CDR1 SGHNT and CDR2 YYREEE come from the germline V gene (reference sequence). CDR3 sequence (DNA): TGTGCCAGCAGCTCCCGGGACAAAAACGAGCAGTACTTC. It translates to CASSSRDKNEQYF.